The rows below give T cell receptor beta chains drawn from one sample of a study of T cells in Graves' hyperthyroidism and ophthalmopathy. Each CDR3 protein gets one entry after TCRdb re-called the multiplex PCR reads with MiXCR. The profile shows about 400,000 distinct CDR3 sequences, about 15% of them singletons. Sequencing used blood. The source of these receptors is a woman in her 30s with Graves' hyperthyroidism. Both conserved end residues are part of each CDR3. The D gene is left open where the match is weak. Not all rows give a size; the values are once, few, many and, for expanded clones, a class.

D gene: -; J gene: TRBJ2-1; clone size: many; V gene: TRBV5-5; CDR3 DNA: TGTGCCAGCAGCAACCCGGGACTCAGCTACAATGAGCAGTTCTTC; CDR3 protein: CASSNPGLSYNEQFF
D gene: -; J gene: TRBJ2-5; clone size: -; V gene: TRBV5-4; CDR3 DNA: TGTGCCAGCAGCTTGGAGCGAAAACAAGAGACCCAGTACTTC; CDR3 protein: CASSLERKQETQYF
D gene: -; J gene: TRBJ2-6; clone size: few; V gene: TRBV12-3/TRBV12-4; CDR3 DNA: TGTGCCAGCAGTTTTGACTGGTCCGGGGCCAACGTCCTGACTTTC; CDR3 protein: CASSFDWSGANVLTF
D gene: TRBD2; J gene: TRBJ2-3; clone size: many; V gene: TRBV7-6; CDR3 DNA: TGTGCCAGCAGCTCTACTAGCGGTCTTACGCAGTATTTT; CDR3 protein: CASSSTSGLTQYF
D gene: -; J gene: TRBJ2-1; clone size: -; V gene: TRBV2; CDR3 DNA: TGTGCCAGCACCCAAATACAGAAGCTTGAGGGTAATGAGCAGTTCTTC; CDR3 protein: CASTQIQKLEGNEQFF
D gene: TRBD1; J gene: TRBJ2-1; clone size: -; V gene: TRBV2; CDR3 DNA: TGTGCCAGCATGGAAAACCGGGACAGTACCTACAATGAGCAGTTCTTC; CDR3 protein: CASMENRDSTYNEQFF
D gene: TRBD2; J gene: TRBJ2-3; clone size: many; V gene: TRBV24-1; CDR3 DNA: TGTGCCACCAGTGACCAACTAGCGGGAGCTACAGATACGCAGTATTTT; CDR3 protein: CATSDQLAGATDTQYF
D gene: -; J gene: TRBJ1-1; clone size: many; V gene: TRBV30; CDR3 DNA: TGTGCCTGGAGCTCGACTGGGACAAAATCGAACACTGAAGCTTTCTTT; CDR3 protein: CAWSSTGTKSNTEAFF
D gene: -; J gene: TRBJ2-1; clone size: -; V gene: TRBV5-1; CDR3 DNA: TGTGCCAGCCAACCGCTCGGCTCTCAATTATACAATGAGCAGTTCTTC; CDR3 protein: CASQPLGSQLYNEQFF
D gene: TRBD1; J gene: TRBJ2-7; clone size: many; V gene: TRBV10-3; CDR3 DNA: TGTGCCATCAGTGAGGACAGGGTAGGCGAGCAGTACTTC; CDR3 protein: CAISEDRVGEQYF
D gene: -; J gene: TRBJ1-4; clone size: few; V gene: TRBV12-3/TRBV12-4; CDR3 DNA: TGTGCCAGCACTAGACACCCAGAAAAACTGTTTTTT; CDR3 protein: CASTRHPEKLFF
D gene: -; J gene: TRBJ2-7; clone size: many; V gene: TRBV28; CDR3 DNA: TGTGCCAGCACATCGGAGGGCGAGCAGTACTTC; CDR3 protein: CASTSEGEQYF
D gene: -; J gene: TRBJ2-2; clone size: many; V gene: TRBV12-3/TRBV12-4; CDR3 DNA: TGTGCCAGCAATTTGGCCGGGGAGCTGTTTTTT; CDR3 protein: CASNLAGELFF
D gene: -; J gene: TRBJ2-7; clone size: many; V gene: TRBV20-1; CDR3 DNA: TGCAGTGCTAGGGACCCTGAGACCCACAATCCTAGCGAGCAGTACTTC; CDR3 protein: CSARDPETHNPSEQYF
D gene: -; J gene: TRBJ1-1; clone size: many; V gene: TRBV3-1; CDR3 DNA: TGTGCCAGCAGCCCCTCCGAGGCGGGGAACACTGAAGCTTTCTTT; CDR3 protein: CASSPSEAGNTEAFF
D gene: TRBD2; J gene: TRBJ2-1; clone size: many; V gene: TRBV20-1; CDR3 DNA: TGCAGTGCTGGCGGGACTAGCGGGAGCTCCTACAATGAGCAGTTCTTC; CDR3 protein: CSAGGTSGSSYNEQFF
D gene: -; J gene: TRBJ2-7; clone size: many; V gene: TRBV20-1; CDR3 DNA: TGCAGTGCCCCAACCACCTACCGCGAGCAGTACTTC; CDR3 protein: CSAPTTYREQYF
D gene: -; J gene: TRBJ2-1; clone size: few; V gene: TRBV12-3/TRBV12-4; CDR3 DNA: TGTACCAGCAGTTCCCTCGGCGCAAGGGACAATGAGCAGTTCTTC; CDR3 protein: CTSSSLGARDNEQFF
D gene: TRBD1; J gene: TRBJ2-2; clone size: -; V gene: TRBV12-3/TRBV12-4; CDR3 DNA: TGTGCCAGCAGCCGGACAGGGGGCAACACCGGGGAGCTGTTTTTT; CDR3 protein: CASSRTGGNTGELFF
D gene: -; J gene: TRBJ2-5; clone size: -; V gene: TRBV5-1; CDR3 DNA: TGCGCCAGCAGCTTGGGAGCTAGTGGAGAGACCCAGTACTTC; CDR3 protein: CASSLGASGETQYF
D gene: TRBD2; J gene: TRBJ2-1; clone size: many; V gene: TRBV3-1; CDR3 DNA: TGTGCCAGCAGCCAAGATTTACTAGCGGGAGTTTACAATGAGCAGTTCTTC; CDR3 protein: CASSQDLLAGVYNEQFF
D gene: -; J gene: TRBJ1-4; clone size: -; V gene: TRBV19; CDR3 DNA: TGTGCCAGTAGGGGACTCGGAGGAGGAGGCGAAAAACTGTTTTTT; CDR3 protein: CASRGLGGGGEKLFF
D gene: -; J gene: TRBJ2-1; clone size: few; V gene: TRBV4-1; CDR3 DNA: TGCGCCAGCCAGGGGACAGGGACTAGCAGGGGTCATGGTCTGCAGTTCTTC; CDR3 protein: CASQGTGTSRGHGLQFF
D gene: -; J gene: TRBJ1-4; clone size: -; V gene: TRBV4-1; CDR3 DNA: TGCGCCAGCAGCCAAGACGCTCTCGAAAAACTGTTTTTT; CDR3 protein: CASSQDALEKLFF
D gene: TRBD2; J gene: TRBJ2-1; clone size: many; V gene: TRBV6-5; CDR3 DNA: TGTGCCAGCAGTTACCGATCCGTGGCGGGAGGGCCGCGTAATGAGCAGTTCTTC; CDR3 protein: CASSYRSVAGGPRNEQFF
D gene: TRBD1; J gene: TRBJ2-1; clone size: -; V gene: TRBV2; CDR3 DNA: TGTGCCAGCAGTGGGGACAGGGGTCCTTACAATGAGCAGTTCTTC; CDR3 protein: CASSGDRGPYNEQFF
D gene: TRBD2; J gene: TRBJ2-3; clone size: few; V gene: TRBV18; CDR3 DNA: TGTGCCAGCTCACCATACGTAGCGGGAGGGGCGACAGATACGCAGTATTTT; CDR3 protein: CASSPYVAGGATDTQYF
D gene: TRBD1; J gene: TRBJ2-1; clone size: -; V gene: TRBV19; CDR3 DNA: TGTGCCAGTAGTATACAGGGGGCCGGTGAGCAGTTCTTC; CDR3 protein: CASSIQGAGEQFF
D gene: -; J gene: TRBJ2-1; clone size: few; V gene: TRBV3-1; CDR3 DNA: TGTGCCAGCAGCCAAGCCCGGGATGAGCAGTTCTTC; CDR3 protein: CASSQARDEQFF
D gene: -; J gene: TRBJ2-3; clone size: few; V gene: TRBV7-9; CDR3 DNA: TGTGCCAGCAGCTTAGCCGAGATAGCAGGCACAGATACGCAGTATTTT; CDR3 protein: CASSLAEIAGTDTQYF
D gene: -; J gene: TRBJ2-2; clone size: many; V gene: TRBV18; CDR3 DNA: TGTGCCAGCTCACCTGCCACCGGGGAGCTGTTTTTT; CDR3 protein: CASSPATGELFF
D gene: -; J gene: TRBJ2-5; clone size: many; V gene: TRBV12-3/TRBV12-4; CDR3 DNA: TGTGCCAGCAGTTTGTACAGGCAAGAGACCCAGTACTTC; CDR3 protein: CASSLYRQETQYF
D gene: -; J gene: TRBJ2-3; clone size: -; V gene: TRBV4-1; CDR3 DNA: TGCGCCAGCAGCAGGGAGCAGTCCACAGATACGCAGTATTTT; CDR3 protein: CASSREQSTDTQYF
D gene: TRBD1; J gene: TRBJ2-7; clone size: few; V gene: TRBV27; CDR3 DNA: TGTGCCAGCAGTACCTGGGACAGCTCCTACGAGCAGTACTTC; CDR3 protein: CASSTWDSSYEQYF
D gene: -; J gene: TRBJ2-6; clone size: -; V gene: TRBV28; CDR3 DNA: TGTACCAGCAGTAGGACAGCCGGGGCCAACGTCCTGACTTTC; CDR3 protein: CTSSRTAGANVLTF
D gene: TRBD2; J gene: TRBJ2-4; clone size: -; V gene: TRBV6-2/TRBV6-3; CDR3 DNA: TGTGCCAGCAGTTCGGGGGGAGTAGTCAACATTCAGTACTTC; CDR3 protein: CASSSGGVVNIQYF
D gene: -; J gene: TRBJ1-6; clone size: many; V gene: TRBV18; CDR3 DNA: TGTGCCAGCTCACCCGACCAATTAATCAATTCACCCCTCCACTTT; CDR3 protein: CASSPDQLINSPLHF
D gene: -; J gene: TRBJ1-5; clone size: few; V gene: TRBV28; CDR3 DNA: TGTGCCAGCAGTTTTAAAGGTCAGCCCCAGCATTTT; CDR3 protein: CASSFKGQPQHF
D gene: -; J gene: TRBJ2-1; clone size: many; V gene: TRBV20-1; CDR3 DNA: TGCAGTGCTTCCGGGACTCACACCTACAATGAGCAGTTCTTC; CDR3 protein: CSASGTHTYNEQFF
D gene: TRBD2; J gene: TRBJ2-1; clone size: -; V gene: TRBV19; CDR3 DNA: TGTGCCAGTAGAACCTCTAGCGGGAGTAGGTACAATGAGCAGTTCTTC; CDR3 protein: CASRTSSGSRYNEQFF
D gene: TRBD1; J gene: TRBJ1-2; clone size: few; V gene: TRBV6-1; CDR3 DNA: TGTGCCAGCACCCCGCGAAGACAGGGGGCGAATGGCTACACCTTC; CDR3 protein: CASTPRRQGANGYTF
D gene: TRBD2; J gene: TRBJ2-7; clone size: many; V gene: TRBV28; CDR3 DNA: TGTGCCAGCAGTCCACTAGCGGGAGGGGACTTCTACGAGCAGTACTTC; CDR3 protein: CASSPLAGGDFYEQYF
D gene: -; J gene: TRBJ2-7; clone size: many; V gene: TRBV5-1; CDR3 DNA: TGCGCCAGCAGCACACAGGACGGATCCTACGAGCAGTACTTC; CDR3 protein: CASSTQDGSYEQYF
D gene: -; J gene: TRBJ2-1; clone size: many; V gene: TRBV6-1; CDR3 DNA: TGTGCCAGCACCACCGGGACATACAATGAGCAGTTCTTC; CDR3 protein: CASTTGTYNEQFF
D gene: -; J gene: TRBJ2-1; clone size: few; V gene: TRBV2; CDR3 DNA: TGTGCCACACCAAAGAGGGGCAATGAGCAGTTCTTC; CDR3 protein: CATPKRGNEQFF
D gene: TRBD2; J gene: TRBJ2-1; clone size: few; V gene: TRBV3-1; CDR3 DNA: TGTGCCTCAGCCCCTAGCGGGAGAGTGAATGAGCAGTTCTTC; CDR3 protein: CASAPSGRVNEQFF
D gene: -; J gene: TRBJ2-5; clone size: many; V gene: TRBV28; CDR3 DNA: TGTGCCAGCAGTTTATTTACCATTCAGGAGACCCAGTACTTC; CDR3 protein: CASSLFTIQETQYF
D gene: -; J gene: TRBJ2-1; clone size: many; V gene: TRBV28; CDR3 DNA: TGTGCCAGCACCAGCATAGAAAGCTCCTACAATGAGCAGTTCTTC; CDR3 protein: CASTSIESSYNEQFF
D gene: TRBD1; J gene: TRBJ2-5; clone size: few; V gene: TRBV7-9; CDR3 DNA: TGTGCCAGCAGCTTAAGGCCAGGGGGAGAGACCCAGTACTTC; CDR3 protein: CASSLRPGGETQYF
D gene: -; J gene: TRBJ1-1; clone size: few; V gene: TRBV6-1; CDR3 DNA: TGTGCCAGCAGTGAACGTGGGGCGGTGAACACTGAAGCTTTCTTT; CDR3 protein: CASSERGAVNTEAFF